The sequence of this T cell receptor (beta chain) was determined in a study of cytomegalovirus exposure and HLA in healthy donors. The ends were cut back, 5 bases at V and 1 base at J, with 15 bases in the middle. CDR3 length: 15 residues. In germline, CDR1 is MNHEY, CDR2 SMNVEV (reference sequence). The method was immunoSEQ multiplex PCR; TCRdb's version includes in-frame clones alone and lacks a portion of them. Of roughly 75,000 clones listed, nearly 95% are singletons. This receptor was taken from a woman between 18 and 30 years old in good health and CMV-seronegative. Sequences were obtained from PBMCs. The gene calls are TRBV27 and TRBJ2-7, with D maybe TRBD1 (5 bases). The chain's CDR3 is CASSDTTASSYEQYF. The CDR3 DNA reads as TGTGCCAGCAGTGACACGACAGCCTCATCCTACGAGCAGTACTTC.